The next 21 T cell receptor beta chains were all read from a single sample in a study of monozygotic twins with inflammatory bowel disease. TCRdb reprocessed the 5' RACE reads and stores each CDR3 protein as one record, lacking DNA. Here the sample table reports some 210,000 distinct CDR3 sequences. Specimen: blood. These TCRs come from a human donor with ulcerative colitis or Crohn's disease, or a healthy co-twin of an affected twin (not recorded which).

The chain joins TRBV4-1 to TRBJ1-4; TCRdb gives TRBD1 as the D gene, but with no DNA this cannot be confirmed. From germline, CDR1 is MGHRA and CDR2 YSYEKL. The CDR3 runs to 15 residues. The CDR3 region is CASSQERGGVEKLFF.

The V call is TRBV20-1, the J call TRBJ1-2; TCRdb designates TRBD1, a call that cannot be tested without DNA. This CDR3 spans 13 amino acids. Germline V gene sequence: CDR1 DFQATT, CDR2 SNEGSKA (reference sequence). CDR3 amino acids: CSARDRERDGYTF.

V and J are TRBV7-9 and TRBJ1-1; TCRdb calls TRBD1, which cannot be checked without DNA. The germline V gene has CDR1 SEHNR and CDR2 FQNEAQ (reference sequence). The CDR3 is 16 residues long. CDR3 region: CASSLGVRSWRAEAFF. Variable domain in full (rest from reference TRBV7-9 and TRBJ1-1): DTGVSQNPRHKITKRGQNVTFRCDPISEHNRLYWYRQTLGQGPEFLTYFQNEAQLEKSRLLSDRFSAERPKGSFSTLEIQRTEQGDSAMYLCASSLGVRSWRAEAFFGQGTRLTVV.

The V call is TRBV12-3 or TRBV12-4, the J call TRBJ1-5. This CDR3 is built from 16 residues. CDR3 in amino acids: CASSFGQVHSNQPQHF.

The chain carries TRBV3-1 and TRBJ1-5. The CDR3 length is 13 residues. Looked up from germline, CDR1 is LGHDT and CDR2 is YNNKEL (reference sequence). The CDR3 protein is CASSQGTDQPQHF.

V gene TRBV11-2 combines with J gene TRBJ2-6; the D call of TRBD1 rests on TCRdb alone, since no DNA is present to check it. This CDR3 comprises 17 residues. Per the germline V gene, CDR1 is SGHAT and CDR2 is FQNNGV. CDR3 residues: CASSSAGLESGANVLTF.

The rearrangement links TRBV10-3 to TRBJ2-1; TCRdb picks TRBD1, but there is no DNA to check that call. The CDR3 consists of 16 residues. Per the germline V gene, CDR1 is ENHRY and CDR2 is SYGVKD. The CDR3 is CAISELSGGGNNEQFF.

The chain employs TRBV7-9 and TRBJ1-2. The CDR3 sequence is 12 residues long. Germline V gives CDR1 SEHNR, CDR2 FQNEAQ (reference sequence). Here the CDR3 reads CASSLGLDGYTF.

The chain carries TRBV24-1 and TRBJ2-1. CDR3 length: 14 amino acids. Germline assignment: CDR1 KGHDR and CDR2 SFDVKD. Here the CDR3 reads CATSDRVATYEQFF.

The chain couples TRBV2 to TRBJ1-5; the D gene TCRdb calls, TRBD1, cannot be checked with no DNA. This CDR3 has 13 amino acids. Germline V gives CDR1 SNHLY, CDR2 FYNNEI. The CDR3: CASRTGPVGPQHF.

This chain joins TRBV19 and TRBJ2-1; TCRdb gives TRBD2 as the D gene, but with no DNA this cannot be confirmed. The CDR3 is made up of 14 amino acids. CDR1 and CDR2 from the germline V gene are LNHDA and SQIVND (reference sequence). This CDR3 reads CASSTSGGYNEQFF.

The chain is built from TRBV19 and TRBJ1-1. The CDR3 totals 11 residues. Germline V gene sequence: CDR1 LNHDA, CDR2 SQIVND (reference sequence). The CDR3 reads CASTKNTEAFF.

The V gene is TRBV20-1, the J gene TRBJ1-3. Per germline, CDR1 DFQATT and CDR2 SNEGSKA (reference sequence). There are 14 residues in the CDR3. CDR3 sequence: CSAPSEGSFGTIYF.

This CDR3 is CASSYWADLNTEAFF. The gene calls are TRBV6-5 and TRBJ1-1. The germline gives CDR1 MNHEY, CDR2 SVGAGI. This CDR3 is built from 15 residues.

The J gene is TRBJ2-2, the V gene TRBV5-1; the TRBD1 assignment by TCRdb is unverifiable without DNA. The CDR3 contains 15 residues. Germline-derived CDR1 and CDR2 are SGHRS and YFSETQ. The CDR3 here is CASRRGQPNTGELFF.

The gene calls are TRBV4-1 and TRBJ2-4; TCRdb proposes TRBD1, but this gene call is untestable without DNA. Germline loops: CDR1 MGHRA, CDR2 YSYEKL. This CDR3 is built from 20 residues. CDR3 loop: CASSQPLGTRAVIAKNIQYF.

V is TRBV3-1 and J is TRBJ1-1. The CDR3 totals 13 residues. Germline V gene sequence: CDR1 LGHDT, CDR2 YNNKEL (reference sequence). This CDR3 is CASSQGMNTEAFF. Full variable domain (outside the CDR3, taken from reference TRBV3-1 and TRBJ1-1): DTAVSQTPKYLVTQMGNDKSIKCEQNLGHDTMYWYKQDSKKFLKIMFSYNNKELIINETVPNRFSPKSPDKAHLNLHINSLELGDSAVYFCASSQGMNTEAFFGQGTRLTVV.

The rearrangement links TRBV6-6 to TRBJ1-1; the TCRdb D gene call, TRBD1, has no DNA to confirm it. This CDR3 comprises 12 residues. Germline assignment: CDR1 MNHNY and CDR2 SVGAGI (reference sequence). This chain's CDR3 is CASSSTDGGAFF.

The chain links TRBV4-1 to TRBJ1-3. There are 15 residues in the CDR3. CDR1 is MGHRA, CDR2 YSYEKL, per germline. The CDR3 loop reads CASSQGRYPGNTIYF.

The rearrangement links TRBV20-1 to TRBJ2-7; the D gene TCRdb calls, TRBD1, cannot be checked with no DNA. The CDR3 runs 16 residues. Looked up from germline, CDR1 is DFQATT and CDR2 is SNEGSKA (reference sequence). CDR3 protein: CSANGGELATSYEQYF.

The chain uses TRBV5-1 and TRBJ2-3; TCRdb reports TRBD1, a call that lacks DNA to check it against. CDR1 and CDR2 (germline): SGHRS, YFSETQ. There are 15 residues in the CDR3. The CDR3 spells CASSFQGGSTDTQYF. Variable domain in full (rest from reference TRBV5-1 and TRBJ2-3): KAGVTQTPRYLIKTRGQQVTLSCSPISGHRSVSWYQQTPGQGLQFLFEYFSETQRNKGNFPGRFSGRQFSNSRSEMNVSTLELGDSALYLCASSFQGGSTDTQYFGPGTRLTVL.